The text below deals with one T cell receptor beta chain. Data came from immunoSEQ multiplex PCR; TCRdb stores just in-frame clones and leaves some out. The repertoire consists of under 200,000 clones, with roughly 94% occurring once and the leading ten covering under 8.5%. The source of the sample is a study of control samples from healthy donors and cancer patients. Trimming removed 0 bases from V and 0 bases from J, with 8 bases in between. Germline V gene sequence: CDR1 LGHDT, CDR2 YNNKEL (reference sequence). This CDR3 comprises 15 residues. The sample comprised blood. This sequence joins TRBV3-1 (or the pseudogene TRBV3-2) and TRBJ1-1; no reliable D call. The sequence came from a woman aged 35 to 49 in good health. CDR3 amino acids: CASSQEGRVNTEAFF. CDR3 in DNA: TGTGCCAGCAGCCAAGAGGGAAGAGTGAACACTGAAGCTTTCTTT.